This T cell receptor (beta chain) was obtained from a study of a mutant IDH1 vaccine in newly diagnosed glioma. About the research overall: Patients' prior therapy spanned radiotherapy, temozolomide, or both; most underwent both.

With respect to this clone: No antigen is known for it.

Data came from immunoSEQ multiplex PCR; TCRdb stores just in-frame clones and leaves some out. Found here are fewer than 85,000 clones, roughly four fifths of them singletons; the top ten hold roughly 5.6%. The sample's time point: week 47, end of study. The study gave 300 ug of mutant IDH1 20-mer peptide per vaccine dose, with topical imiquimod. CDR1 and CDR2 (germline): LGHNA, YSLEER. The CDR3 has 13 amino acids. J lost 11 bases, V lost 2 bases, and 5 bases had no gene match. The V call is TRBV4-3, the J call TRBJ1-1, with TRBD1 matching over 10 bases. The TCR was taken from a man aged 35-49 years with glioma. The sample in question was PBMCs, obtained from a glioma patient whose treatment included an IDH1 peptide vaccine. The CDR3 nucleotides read TGCGCCAGCAGCCAAACCGGGACAGGGGAGGCTTTCTTT. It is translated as CASSQTGTGEAFF.